This T cell receptor beta chain was obtained from a study of blood T cell repertoires in COVID-19. All enrollees were about 18 to 89 years old and from 25 or so US areas. The study counted Cohort 3 donors as recovered given two negative PCRs, clearance, or symptom resolution. This clone was seen a handful of times. The V and J ends lost 5 bases and 5 bases respectively, with 15 bases between them. Germline V gene sequence: CDR1 SGHTA, CDR2 FQGNSA. The length of the CDR3 is 14 residues. Assay: immunoSEQ multiplex PCR; the TCRdb copy retains only in-frame clones and omits some. The sample gives hundreds of thousands of clones, approximately 85% of which show up once; about 2.1% is in the top ten.

The rearrangement uses TRBV7-2 and TRBJ1-2; no reliable D call. This TCR was recovered from a woman aged 45-65 years who had recovered from COVID-19. Sequenced sample: PBMCs or T cells enriched from blood (not recorded which). CDR3 in amino acids: CASSRQGGLYGYTF. In DNA, the CDR3 is TGTGCCAGCAGCAGACAAGGAGGATTATATGGCTACACCTTC.